The rows below give T cell receptor beta chains drawn from one sample of a study of control samples from healthy donors and cancer patients. Assay: immunoSEQ multiplex PCR; the TCRdb copy retains only in-frame clones and omits some. The table lists several thousand clones, 91% of them singletons. Sequencing was carried out using PBMCs. These receptors were collected from a man in his sixties with colorectal cancer. Each CDR3 is given with its conserved first and last residue. D genes are given only for firm matches. A row's size may be missing; if present it is once, few, many or a size class.

abundance	j_gene	d_gene	v_gene	CDR3aa	CDR3nt
-	TRBJ1-2	-	TRBV19	CASRTPLNYGYTF	TGTGCCAGCAGGACACCCCTTAACTATGGCTACACCTTC
-	TRBJ1-2	-	TRBV28	CASFREPKGYTF	TGTGCCAGCTTTCGGGAACCAAAAGGCTACACCTTC
-	TRBJ1-3	-	TRBV7-2	CASSLQGTSGNTIYF	TGTGCCAGCAGCTTACAGGGGACGTCTGGAAACACCATATATTTT
-	TRBJ1-4	-	TRBV25-1	CASSPRTRDEKLFF	TGTGCCAGCAGTCCACGGACCCGTGATGAAAAACTGTTTTTT
-	TRBJ1-1	-	TRBV5-1	CASSHPGARSEAFF	TGCGCCAGCAGCCATCCGGGGGCAAGGTCTGAAGCTTTCTTT
once	TRBJ2-2	TRBD2	TRBV7-2	CASSPGTSGGRSRTGELFF	TGTGCCAGCAGCCCCGGGACTAGCGGGGGTCGTTCTCGCACCGGGGAGCTGTTTTTT
-	TRBJ2-3	-	TRBV20-1	CSARAGDTQYF	TGCAGTGCTAGAGCGGGGGATACGCAGTATTTT
-	TRBJ2-3	-	TRBV6-2/TRBV6-3	CASSSQGLPTDTQYF	TGTGCCAGCAGTTCTCAAGGACTCCCCACAGATACGCAGTATTTT
-	TRBJ2-2	TRBD1	TRBV6-5	CASRNDRVTGELFF	TGTGCCAGCAGGAACGACAGGGTAACCGGGGAGCTGTTTTTT
-	TRBJ2-1	TRBD1	TRBV7-9	CASSSAPGQGVGEQFF	TGTGCCAGCAGCTCCGCCCCGGGACAGGGCGTCGGTGAGCAGTTCTTC
few	TRBJ2-7	-	TRBV3-1/TRBV3-2	CASSQADHEQYF	TGTGCCAGCAGCCAAGCGGACCACGAGCAGTACTTC
-	TRBJ2-1	-	TRBV10-3	CAISVYNEQFF	TGTGCCATCAGTGTTTACAATGAGCAGTTCTTC
-	TRBJ2-7	TRBD2	TRBV6-5	CASSYSPQGGYEQYF	TGTGCCAGCAGTTACTCGCCGCAGGGAGGGTACGAGCAGTACTTC
-	TRBJ2-4	-	TRBV15	CATSRESLLAGLGLAKNIQYF	TGTGCCACCAGCAGAGAGAGCTTGTTGGCAGGTTTAGGACTAGCCAAAAACATTCAGTACTTC
-	TRBJ1-2	-	TRBV28	CASETNYGYTF	TGTGCCAGCGAGACTAACTATGGCTACACCTTC
-	TRBJ1-2	TRBD1	TRBV7-9	CASSSPGQGANYGYTF	TGTGCCAGCAGCTCCCCGGGACAGGGGGCTAACTATGGCTACACCTTC
-	TRBJ1-2	-	TRBV6-1	CASSEFGGLGYGYTF	TGTGCCAGCAGTGAATTCGGGGGGCTCGGCTATGGCTACACCTTC